The 8 T cell receptor beta chains reported below all come from one sample, sequenced in a study of shared clonotypes between healthy human individuals. This table comes from immunoSEQ multiplex PCR, and its TCRdb copy is limited to in-frame clones, with some not included. The sample shows about 990,000 clones, around three quarters of them seen only once. Specimen: memory CD4+ T cells from PBMCs. Subset in this sample: CD45RA-negative fraction. These receptors came from a man aged 18 to 30 in good health. Some clones in this sample may be carry-over from other donors' samples.

This rearrangement joins TRBV6-5 to TRBJ2-7; no reliable D call. V was pared by 5 bases and J by 2 bases, with 13 bases between. The CDR3 totals 14 residues. Germline lookup yields CDR1 MNHEY and CDR2 SVGAGI. In DNA form, the CDR3 reads TGTGCCAGCAGTCCCGGACGGAGAACCTACGAGCAGTACTTC. Its protein is CASSPGRRTYEQYF.

The V call is TRBV7-3, the J call TRBJ2-1; D is uncertain. The CDR3 length is 13 residues. The V gene's germline CDR1 is SGHTA and CDR2 FQGTGA. The germline V and J ends were trimmed by 5 bases and 5 bases, with 10 bases remaining between them. CDR3 sequence: CASSPSWHNEQFF. The DNA of the CDR3 is TGTGCCAGCAGCCCTAGTTGGCACAATGAGCAGTTCTTC.

The rearrangement joins TRBV5-6 to TRBJ2-7, with 11 bases aligning to TRBD2. This CDR3 is built from 15 residues. The V and J ends lost 0 bases and 5 bases, in that order; junction bases with no gene match: 4. Germline V gene sequence: CDR1 SGHDT, CDR2 YYEEEE. The DNA for the CDR3 is TGTGCCAGCAGCTTGGCTACGGGACTAGCGGACGAGCAGTACTTC. This gives the protein CASSLATGLADEQYF.

The chain carries TRBV6-1 and TRBJ1-1; D unclear. Per the germline V gene, CDR1 is MNHNS and CDR2 is SASEGT. This CDR3 spans 13 amino acids. V gave up 10 bases and J gave up 2 bases, with 14 bases separating them. The DNA for the CDR3 is TGTGCCACTACCCCTCGGATAAACACTGAAGCTTTCTTT. Protein product: CATTPRINTEAFF.

The V call is TRBV5-1, the J call TRBJ1-2; the match to TRBD1 covers 7 bases. The CDR3 sequence is 13 residues long. Germline CDR1 and CDR2: SGHRS and YFSETQ. With 5 bases clipped from V and 4 bases from J, the junction kept 5 bases outside the gene matches. Here the CDR3 DNA reads TGCGCCAGCAGAACGACAGGGAGCTATGGCTACACCTTC. Its translation: CASRTTGSYGYTF.

The chain employs TRBV18 and TRBJ2-3, with D perhaps TRBD2 (5 bases). Trimming took 6 bases from V and 6 from J, leaving 13 bases between them. Germline-derived CDR1 and CDR2 are KGHSH and LQKENI. This CDR3 contains 13 residues. CDR3 nucleotides: TGTGCCAGCTCGCTGGAGGTTTCCGATACGCAGTATTTT. As protein: CASSLEVSDTQYF.

V and J are TRBV7-6 and TRBJ2-1; 7 bases align to TRBD2. The germline gives CDR1 SGHVS, CDR2 FNYEAQ. The CDR3 consists of 13 residues. The J segment lost 6 bases and the V segment lost 5 bases, leaving 4 bases of the junction unmatched. Written as DNA, the CDR3 is TGTGCCAGCAGCCCTGGGACTATCAATGAGCAGTTCTTC. The encoded protein is CASSPGTINEQFF.

The chain recombines TRBV20-1 with TRBJ2-7, with D uncertain. CDR3 length: 10 amino acids. Germline-derived CDR1 and CDR2 are DFQATT and SNEGSKA (reference sequence). V dropped 6 bases and J dropped 3 bases, with 6 bases sitting between them. DNA for the CDR3: TGCAGTGCCCACCTCTACGAGCAGTACTTC. This translates into CSAHLYEQYF.